These 15 T cell receptor beta chains originate from one sample sequenced in a study of blood T cell repertoires in COVID-19. Some clones are missing from TCRdb's copy, which holds only in-frame ones; the method was immunoSEQ multiplex PCR. Among about 190,000 clones listed, roughly four fifths were seen once. The sequenced sample consisted of peripheral blood. The receptors here all came from a woman aged 45-65 years with acute or convalescent COVID-19.

This clone was found a few times. The chain is built from TRBV12-3 or TRBV12-4 and TRBJ1-2; D not resolved. This CDR3 comprises 13 residues. Trimming pared 2 bases from V and 6 bases from J, leaving 10 bases between. The CDR3 protein is CASSLTGYDGYTF. CDR3 in DNA: TGTGCCAGCAGTTTAACCGGGTACGATGGCTACACCTTC.

The rearrangement uses TRBV5-8 and TRBJ2-2; the match to TRBD1 covers 8 bases. Germline trimming cut 2 bases from V and 1 base from J; bases unmatched to any gene: 4. The CDR3 contains 16 residues. CDR1 is SGHTS and CDR2 is YDEGEE in the germline V gene. The CDR3 reads CASSFFGQGNTGELFF. The DNA of the CDR3 is TGTGCCAGCAGCTTCTTTGGACAGGGGAACACCGGGGAGCTGTTTTTT.

This sequence joins TRBV6-5 and TRBJ2-2; 8 bases agree with TRBD1. CDR3 length: 15 amino acids. CDR1 is MNHEY and CDR2 is SVGAGI in the germline V gene. J was trimmed by 2 bases and V by 6 bases; bases with no gene match: 5. Written as DNA, the CDR3 is TGTGCCAGCAGGTGGACAGGGCCAAACACCGGGGAGCTGTTTTTT. Residues: CASRWTGPNTGELFF.

The CDR3 reads CSVPQGADTQYF. The CDR3 DNA reads as TGCAGCGTTCCACAGGGTGCAGATACGCAGTATTTT. The chain recombines TRBV29-1 with TRBJ2-3, with D perhaps TRBD1 (6 bases). The germline CDR1 and CDR2 sequences are SQVTM and ANQGSEA. The CDR3 is 12 amino acids. Trimming removed 5 bases from V and 4 bases from J, with 10 bases in between.

The V gene is TRBV11-2, the J gene TRBJ1-1; D unresolved. Germline CDR1 reads SGHAT; CDR2 reads FQNNGV. The CDR3 runs to 12 residues. V was clipped by 8 bases and J by 11 bases, with 18 bases between them. CDR3 loop: CASRGPAPRAFF. The CDR3 region has the DNA TGTGCCAGCCGAGGGCCAGCCCCCCGTGCTTTCTTT.

The chain has TRBV19 and TRBJ1-1, with 9 bases that match TRBD1. CDR3 length: 15 residues. Trimming at V came to 5 bases and at J to 4 bases, leaving 8 bases not matched to a gene. The germline V gene has CDR1 LNHDA and CDR2 SQIVND (reference sequence). In DNA, the CDR3 is TGTGCCAGTAGTTCCAGGGACAGGGCGTCCACTGAAGCTTTCTTT. Protein sequence: CASSSRDRASTEAFF. Variable domain in full (rest from reference TRBV19 and TRBJ1-1): DGGITQSPKYLFRKEGQNVTLSCEQNLNHDAMYWYRQDPGQGLRLIYYSQIVNDFQKGDIAEGYSVSREKKESFPLTVTSAQKNPTAFYLCASSSRDRASTEAFFGQGTRLTVV.

The V and J genes are TRBV27 and TRBJ2-7, with 7 nucleotides matching TRBD1. Per the germline V gene, CDR1 is MNHEY and CDR2 is SMNVEV (reference sequence). V was clipped by 6 bases and J by 0 bases; unmatched bases: 8. The length of the CDR3 is 15 residues. The CDR3 bases are TGTGCCAGCAGGCCAGGGGGTCTGGGCTCCTACGAGCAGTACTTC. Translating gives CASRPGGLGSYEQYF.

Worth noting for this clone: Relative to the germline gene, one junction end is altered; a read error may explain this. The V call is TRBV10-2, the J call TRBJ2-1; 11 bases map to TRBD1. The CDR3 is 11 amino acids. Germline CDR1 is WSHSY and CDR2 is SAAADI. CDR3 protein: CASSGQGAKVF. In DNA, the CDR3 is TGCGCCAGCAGCGGACAGGGGGCGAAAGTCTTC.

The rearrangement links TRBV15 to TRBJ2-7; D is possibly TRBD2 (6 bases). V lost 2 bases, J lost 2 bases, and 13 bases lay in between. The CDR3 is 15 residues long. Germline lookup yields CDR1 LNHNV and CDR2 YYDKDF (reference sequence). The CDR3 nucleotides read TGTGCCACCAGCAGATCGAGGGTAGCGGCCTACGAGCAGTACTTC. It codes for CATSRSRVAAYEQYF.

V and J are TRBV19 and TRBJ2-7, with D possibly being TRBD1 (6 bases). The CDR3 is made up of 13 amino acids. Germline CDR1 and CDR2: LNHDA and SQIVND (reference sequence). Trimming left V 6 bases short and J 2 bases short, with 11 bases between. CDR3 bases: TGTGCCAGTAGCCCTACAGGGACCTACGAGCAGTACTTC. Translation: CASSPTGTYEQYF.

This clone was counted a single time. The gene calls are TRBV6-2 or TRBV6-3 and TRBJ2-7; the D is unclear. This CDR3 is built from 14 residues. CDR1 MNHEY and CDR2 SVGEGT come from the germline V gene. V was trimmed by 0 bases and J by 1 base, leaving 7 bases between them. DNA for the CDR3: TGTGCCAGCAGTTACTCGTTCCCATCCTACGAGCAGTACTTC. Translating gives CASSYSFPSYEQYF.

The CDR3 nucleotides read TGTGCCAGCAGTTACTGGACGACAGGGGGAGAGACCCAGTACTTC. Translation gives CASSYWTTGGETQYF. V gene TRBV6-6 combines with J gene TRBJ2-5; TRBD1 matches at 9 bases. Germline values: CDR1 MNHNY, CDR2 SVGAGI (reference sequence). V dropped 1 base and J dropped 4; count of bases not matched to a gene: 4. The CDR3 extends over 15 amino acids.

This clone was seen a handful of times. The rearrangement uses TRBV28 and TRBJ2-2; D is possibly TRBD2 (6 bases). Trimming removed 6 bases at V and 3 bases at J, with 11 bases between. The CDR3 runs to 14 residues. Germline CDR1 MDHEN, CDR2 SYDVKM. CDR3 nucleotide sequence: TGTGCCAGCAGGGGCAGCGGGTACACCGGGGAGCTGTTTTTT. This encodes CASRGSGYTGELFF.

In this sample, this clone turned up a few times. This sequence joins TRBV6-5 and TRBJ1-1, with 7 bases lining up with TRBD1. The V gene's germline CDR1 is MNHEY and CDR2 SVGAGI. Trimming at V came to 7 bases and at J to 7 bases, leaving 9 bases not matched to a gene. This CDR3 comprises 13 residues. CDR3 in amino acids: CASIPDRAGEAFF. The CDR3 DNA sequence: TGTGCCAGCATCCCTGACAGGGCTGGTGAAGCTTTCTTT.

This sequence joins TRBV11-2 and TRBJ1-1, with TRBD1 matching 10 bases. Germline CDR1 and CDR2: SGHAT and FQNNGV. There are 14 residues in the CDR3. The V gene end was trimmed by 6 bases and the J gene end by 1 base; junction bases not matched to a gene: 2. The CDR3 protein is CASRRQGANTEAFF. CDR3 nucleotides: TGTGCCAGCAGAAGACAGGGGGCGAACACTGAAGCTTTCTTT.